This T cell receptor beta chain was sequenced during a study of identical twins. TCRdb fed the 5' RACE reads into MiXCR, producing one record per CDR3 protein. This table has roughly 720,000 distinct CDR3 sequences, 15% to 20% appearing once. The V and J ends lost 6 bases and 5 bases, in that order; junction bases with no gene match: 6. The CDR3 consists of 14 residues. Germline CDR1 reads DFQATT; CDR2 reads SNEGSKA (reference sequence). This sample was also put to use in a study of T cells expressing NK-cell markers. This second study notes: NKG2C+ dominant clonotypes from 5 to 7 donors made up roughly 1.0-7.5% of CD8+ T cells. Researchers report these clonotypes also headed the CD3+CD56-NKG2C+ fraction in several donors.

The receptor was isolated from a woman under 30 in good health. This chain connects TRBV20-1 to TRBJ2-5, with 13 bases lining up with TRBD2. The sequenced sample consisted of PBMCs. CDR3 protein: CSASGLAGAETQYF. The DNA for the CDR3 is TGCAGTGCCTCCGGACTAGCGGGAGCTGAGACCCAGTACTTC.